This T cell receptor beta chain derives from a study of blood T cell repertoires in COVID-19. Looking at the study overall: Acute and convalescent COVID-19 specimens originated in the United States, Italy and Spain.

The study drew participants aged about 18 to 89 years from roughly 25 US areas. This CDR3 region has 14 residues. Germline V lookup: CDR1 SQVTM, CDR2 ANQGSEA. The V segment lost 6 bases and the J segment 7 bases; nucleotides outside the gene matches: 10. As originally analysed: Reference gene primer amplification in the assay estimated nucleated cell counts. Sequencing used immunoSEQ multiplex PCR; TCRdb keeps in-frame clones, though not all of them. Clone size and V and J calls were adopted from that table, with D and trimming inferred from the DNA. The sample carries around 310,000 clones, just under 90% recorded once.

The source material was PBMCs or T cells enriched from blood (not recorded which). This TCR was sampled from a woman aged 25 to 39 who had recovered from COVID-19. The rearrangement links TRBV29-1 to TRBJ2-7; 12 positions agree with TRBD1. The CDR3 coding sequence is TGCAGCGTCCCCGGGACAGGGGGCTTGGAAGAGCAGTACTTC. Its protein is CSVPGTGGLEEQYF.